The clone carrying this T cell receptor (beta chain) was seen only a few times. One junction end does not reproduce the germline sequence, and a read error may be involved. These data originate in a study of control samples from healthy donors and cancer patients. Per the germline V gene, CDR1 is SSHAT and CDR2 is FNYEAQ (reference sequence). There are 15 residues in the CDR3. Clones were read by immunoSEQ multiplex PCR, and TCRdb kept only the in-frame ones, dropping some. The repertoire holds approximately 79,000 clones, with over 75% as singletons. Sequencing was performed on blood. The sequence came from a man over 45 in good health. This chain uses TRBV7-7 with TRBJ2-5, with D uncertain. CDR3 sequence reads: CASSLVGSTEETQYF. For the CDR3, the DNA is TGTGCTAGCAGCCTAGTCGGCAGTACAGAAGAGACCCAGTACTTC.